These 5 T cell receptor beta chains were sequenced from one sample in a study of T-cell memory formation after mild COVID-19. TCRdb re-derived calls from the 5' RACE reads in MiXCR, one entry per CDR3 protein. This table holds 500,000 to 550,000 distinct CDR3 sequences, around 21% found once. The sample comprised PBMCs or a T cell subset sorted from them (not recorded which). The receptors stem from an adult woman who had mild COVID-19 (a few samples of this study predate the infection). Cell type and time point are not known.

This chain joins TRBV12-3 or TRBV12-4 and TRBJ2-1; tentative D call: TRBD2 (6 bases). Trimming took 2 bases from V and 9 from J, leaving 14 bases between them. The length of the CDR3 is 14 residues. In DNA, the CDR3 is TGTGCCAGCAGTTTACTTGGGGGGACGGGTGAGCAGTTCTTC. This gives the protein CASSLLGGTGEQFF.

This clonotype came up a few times. The chain recombines TRBV15 with TRBJ1-5; 7 bases agree with TRBD1. Unmatched junction bases numbered 6, after V lost 0 bases and J lost 7 bases. The CDR3 has 15 amino acids. Looked up from germline, CDR1 is LNHNV and CDR2 is YYDKDF (reference sequence). CDR3 residues: CATSRDTGARQPQHF. Here the CDR3 DNA reads TGTGCCACCAGCAGAGACACAGGGGCGCGGCAGCCCCAGCATTTT.

As for this clonotype: One junction end does not reproduce the germline sequence, and a read error may be involved. The chain carries TRBV7-7 and TRBJ2-5; D may be TRBD1 (6 bases). The CDR3 spans 14 residues. Germline CDR1 and CDR2: SSHAT and FNYEAQ (reference sequence). CDR3 in DNA: TGTGCTAGCAGCTTTACAGGGTCGGGGGAGACCCAGTACTTC. Translation: CASSFTGSGETQYF.

This clonotype has more than one count but fewer than ten. The chain has TRBV6-6 and TRBJ2-7; unclear D gene. Germline assignment: CDR1 MNHNY and CDR2 SVGAGI (reference sequence). Trimming took 0 bases from V and 6 from J, leaving 12 bases between them. The CDR3 runs 14 residues. CDR3 sequence reads: CASSYSFFPTEQYF. CDR3 nucleotides: TGTGCCAGCAGTTACTCGTTTTTCCCGACCGAGCAGTACTTC.

The chain uses TRBV11-1 and TRBJ2-3; perhaps D is TRBD1 or TRBD2 (5 bases each). This CDR3 comprises 15 residues. Germline CDR1 SGHAT, CDR2 FQDESV (reference sequence). Between the trimmed V and J ends, which lost 4 bases and 2 bases, there was a span of 13 bases. The CDR3 bases are TGTGCCAGCAGCTCGACTGGGGGATTCACAGATACGCAGTATTTT. This sequence encodes CASSSTGGFTDTQYF.